Sequencing of this TCR beta chain was carried out in a study of vaccination effects on CD4 cells after COVID-19. Study-level information: A few million PBMC per well were cultured with around 11 IU/ml IL-2 and about 10 ug/ml peptides.

Produced via immunoSEQ multiplex PCR; TCRdb's table is partial and in-frame only. The sample comprises 65,000 to 80,000 clones, 75% to 80% of which are singletons, and roughly 2% rests with the top ten. The germline V gene has CDR1 SGHKS and CDR2 YYEKEE (reference sequence). This CDR3 has 13 residues. V gave up 4 bases and J gave up 5 bases, with 12 bases separating them. Researchers isolated CD4+ T cells once less than 13 days of culture had elapsed. This clone was found a few times. Its specificity is not known. The rearrangement links TRBV5-5 to TRBJ1-2, with D uncertain. The material was CD4+ T cells from PBMCs cultured without peptide, obtained before COVID-19 vaccination. The TCR comes from a human donor who received a COVID-19 vaccine. The CDR3 region has the DNA TGTGCCAGCAGCATAACGGACCCTTATGGCTACACCTTC. This codes for CASSITDPYGYTF.